This TCR beta chain emerged from a study of blood T cell repertoires in COVID-19. For the study at large: PBMCs, B-cell-depleted T cells, or T cells were the source of the cDNA or gDNA that made up the material.

This clone was seen a single time. Per the original data handling: From reference gene primer amplification, estimates of nucleated cell counts were derived. Sequencing was performed with immunoSEQ multiplex PCR; in TCRdb, only in-frame clones are kept and a portion is missing. D and trimming were read from the DNA, whereas the V and J calls and clone size are those reported in that table. The table shows under 65,000 clones, with more than 85% occurring only once. Sequenced: peripheral blood. The clonotype comes from a man aged 80 or over in a cohort sampled during active COVID-19.

The CDR3 DNA reads TGTGCCATCAGCAGAAACAGGGATGGCTACACCTTC. It translates to CAISRNRDGYTF. V and J are TRBV10-3 and TRBJ1-2; the D gene is possibly TRBD1 (6 bases). Germline lookup yields CDR1 ENHRY and CDR2 SYGVKD. Trimming removed 6 bases at V and 6 bases at J, with 11 bases between. The CDR3 extends over 12 amino acids.